What follows are 3 T cell receptor beta chains derived from one specimen sequenced in a study of T-cell memory formation after mild COVID-19. TCRdb called the 5' RACE reads again in MiXCR, with one record for every CDR3 protein. The sample yields hundreds of thousands of distinct CDR3 sequences, 20% to 30% seen once. The sequencing input was PBMCs or a T cell subset sorted from them (not recorded which). The receptors derive from an adult woman who had mild COVID-19 (a few samples of this study predate the infection). Cell type and time point are not known.

As concerns this clonotype: This may arise from a read error, as a much more abundant clone is one base away. The chain uses TRBV7-8 and TRBJ1-1; D uncertain. Germline V lookup: CDR1 SGHVS, CDR2 FQNEAQ. V dropped 0 bases and J dropped 4 bases, with 6 bases sitting between them. The CDR3 length is 13 residues. The DNA for the CDR3 is TGTGCCAGCAGCTTAGCAGGGATCACTGAAGCTTTCTTT. Protein sequence: CASSLAGITEAFF.

This clonotype was detected a few times. The genes are TRBV6-2 or TRBV6-3 and TRBJ2-7; 9 nucleotides match TRBD2. CDR1 and CDR2 (germline): MNHEY, SVGEGT. The CDR3 contains 14 residues. After removal of 6 bases from V and 6 bases from J, the junction contained 9 bases not matched to a gene. DNA for the CDR3: TGTGCCAGCAGGACTAGCGGCATGAGGGGCGAGCAGTACTTC. It is translated as CASRTSGMRGEQYF.

The sample holds a few counts of this clonotype. The chain joins TRBV18 to TRBJ2-7; D tentatively fits TRBD1 or TRBD2 (5 bases each). V was clipped by 6 bases and J by 4 bases, with 16 bases between them. Germline loops: CDR1 KGHSH, CDR2 LQKENI. The CDR3 covers 14 residues. CDR3 region: CASSQGASRYEQYF. CDR3 in DNA: TGTGCCAGCTCGCAAGGGGCTAGCCGATACGAGCAGTACTTC.